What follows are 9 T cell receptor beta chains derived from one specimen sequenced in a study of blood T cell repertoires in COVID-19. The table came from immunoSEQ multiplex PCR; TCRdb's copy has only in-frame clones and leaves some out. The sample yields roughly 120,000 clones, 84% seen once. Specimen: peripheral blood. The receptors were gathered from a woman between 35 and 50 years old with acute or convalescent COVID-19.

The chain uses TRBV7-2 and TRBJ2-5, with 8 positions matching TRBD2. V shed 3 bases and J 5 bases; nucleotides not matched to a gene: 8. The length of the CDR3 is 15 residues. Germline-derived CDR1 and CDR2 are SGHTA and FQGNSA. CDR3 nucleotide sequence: TGTGCCAGCAGCTTGTCTCGGGGGGGCCGTGAGACCCAGTACTTC. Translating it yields CASSLSRGGRETQYF.

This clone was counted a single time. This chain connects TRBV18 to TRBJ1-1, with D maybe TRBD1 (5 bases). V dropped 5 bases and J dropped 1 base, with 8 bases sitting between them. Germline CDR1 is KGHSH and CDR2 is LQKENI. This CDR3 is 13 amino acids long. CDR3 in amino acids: CASSSQGNTEAFF. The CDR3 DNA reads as TGTGCCAGCTCATCCCAGGGGAACACTGAAGCTTTCTTT.

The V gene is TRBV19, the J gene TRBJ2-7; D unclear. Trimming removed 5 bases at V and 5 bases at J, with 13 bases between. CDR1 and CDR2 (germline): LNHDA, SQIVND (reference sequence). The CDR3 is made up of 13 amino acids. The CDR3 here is CASSAPPRNEQYF. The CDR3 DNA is TGTGCCAGTAGTGCGCCTCCAAGAAACGAGCAGTACTTC.

For the CDR3, the DNA is TGTGCCACCAGCAGGTTGGGACAGGGGAACACTGAAGCTTTCTTT. Its translation: CATSRLGQGNTEAFF. This chain joins TRBV15 and TRBJ1-1; 9 bases match TRBD1. The germline V gene has CDR1 LNHNV and CDR2 YYDKDF (reference sequence). The CDR3 runs to 15 residues. The J segment lost 1 base and the V segment lost 3 bases, leaving 3 bases of the junction unmatched.

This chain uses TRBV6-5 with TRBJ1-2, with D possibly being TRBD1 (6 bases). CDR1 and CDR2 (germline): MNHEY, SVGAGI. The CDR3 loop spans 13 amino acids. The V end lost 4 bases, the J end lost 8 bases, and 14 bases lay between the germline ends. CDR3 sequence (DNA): TGTGCCAGCAGTTTCAGCAGGGGTCGGGGCTACACCTTC. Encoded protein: CASSFSRGRGYTF.

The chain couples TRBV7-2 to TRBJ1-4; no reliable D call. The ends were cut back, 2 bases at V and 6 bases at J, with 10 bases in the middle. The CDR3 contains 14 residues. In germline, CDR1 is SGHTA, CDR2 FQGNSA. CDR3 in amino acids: CASSLRGVDEKLFF. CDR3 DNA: TGTGCCAGCAGCTTACGGGGTGTGGATGAAAAACTGTTTTTT.

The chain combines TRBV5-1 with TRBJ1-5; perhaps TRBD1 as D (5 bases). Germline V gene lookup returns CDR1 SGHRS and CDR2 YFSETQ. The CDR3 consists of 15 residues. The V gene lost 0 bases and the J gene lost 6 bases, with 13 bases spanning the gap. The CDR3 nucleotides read TGCGCCAGCAGCTTGGGGGACTTGCCCGGTCAGCCCCAGCATTTT. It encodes CASSLGDLPGQPQHF. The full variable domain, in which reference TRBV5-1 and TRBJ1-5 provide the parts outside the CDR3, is KAGVTQTPRYLIKTRGQQVTLSCSPISGHRSVSWYQQTPGQGLQFLFEYFSETQRNKGNFPGRFSGRQFSNSRSEMNVSTLELGDSALYLCASSLGDLPGQPQHFGDGTRLSIL.

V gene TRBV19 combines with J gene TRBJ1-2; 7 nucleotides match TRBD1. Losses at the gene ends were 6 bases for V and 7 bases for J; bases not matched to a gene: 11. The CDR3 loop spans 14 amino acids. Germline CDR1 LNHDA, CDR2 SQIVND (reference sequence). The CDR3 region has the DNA TGTGCCAGTAGCCGCCAGGACAGGTCGGGTGGCTACACCTTC. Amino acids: CASSRQDRSGGYTF.

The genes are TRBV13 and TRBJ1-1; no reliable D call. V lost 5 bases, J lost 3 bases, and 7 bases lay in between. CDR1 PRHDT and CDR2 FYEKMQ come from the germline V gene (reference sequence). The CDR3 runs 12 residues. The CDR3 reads CASSPRDTEAFF. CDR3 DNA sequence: TGTGCCAGCAGCCCCCGGGACACTGAAGCTTTCTTT.